Described below is a single T cell receptor (beta chain) sequence and its context. The antigen is not known. 13 Jbeta primers and 60 Vbeta primers were used for the PCR. The table came from immunoSEQ multiplex PCR; TCRdb's copy has only in-frame clones and leaves some out. The sample records about 200,000 clones, roughly 80% being singletons. This entry comes from a study of cytomegalovirus exposure and HLA in healthy donors. General observations from the study: Accounts indicate the classifier identified cytomegalovirus status with strong specificity and sensitivity. It was assumed in the presence/absence analyses that sequencing depth was roughly uniform across donors.

This TCR derives from a middle-aged man in good health and CMV-seronegative. The source material was PBMCs.

CDR3 DNA sequence: TGTGCCAGCAGTCCCGACAGGGACTACGAGCAGTACTTC. Its translation: CASSPDRDYEQYF. This chain links TRBV27 with TRBJ2-7; the match to TRBD1 covers 7 bases. Germline trimming cut 5 bases from V and 3 bases from J; bases unmatched to any gene: 4. CDR3 size: 13 residues. Germline CDR1 MNHEY, CDR2 SMNVEV (reference sequence).